The table lists the clone carrying this TCR beta chain with a count of one. Its antigen remains unidentified. Trimming took off 1 base at V and 5 bases at J, with 12 bases between the two ends. From germline, CDR1 is SGHTA and CDR2 FQGNSA. The CDR3 runs to 14 residues. The data stem from a study of cytotoxic CD8 clonotypes in ibrutinib-treated CLL. General study results and limits: Clonality showed a rise at ibrutinib response that reversed toward baseline at progression.

Only in-frame clones appear in the TCRdb table, and some are missing; sequencing was by immunoSEQ multiplex PCR. The sample records approximately 140,000 clones, 85% to 95% being singletons. The sequencing used PBMCs, collected after 12 months of ibrutinib treatment. The source of this sequence is a human donor with chronic lymphocytic leukemia. The chain has TRBV7-2 and TRBJ2-7; the D gene is possibly TRBD1 (6 bases). The CDR3 DNA is TGTGCCAGCAGCTTAGGAAGGGGGACCCACGAGCAGTACTTC. Translated, it gives CASSLGRGTHEQYF.